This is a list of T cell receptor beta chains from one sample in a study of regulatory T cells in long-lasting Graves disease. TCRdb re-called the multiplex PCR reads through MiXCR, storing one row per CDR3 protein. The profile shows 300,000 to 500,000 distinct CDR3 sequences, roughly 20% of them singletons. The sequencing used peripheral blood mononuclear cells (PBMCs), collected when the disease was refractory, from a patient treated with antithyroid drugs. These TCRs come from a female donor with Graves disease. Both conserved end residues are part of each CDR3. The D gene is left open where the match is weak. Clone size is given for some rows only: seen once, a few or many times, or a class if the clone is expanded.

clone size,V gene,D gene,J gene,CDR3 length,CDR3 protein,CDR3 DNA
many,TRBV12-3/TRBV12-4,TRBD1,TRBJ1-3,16,CASTSTGPFSGNTIYF,TGTGCCAGCACCTCGACAGGGCCCTTCTCTGGAAACACCATATATTTT
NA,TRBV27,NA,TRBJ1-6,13,CASSLGPYSPLHF,TGTGCCAGCAGTTTAGGACCATATTCACCCCTCCACTTT
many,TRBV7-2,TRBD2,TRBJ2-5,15,CASSGTSRPQETQYF,TGTGCCAGCAGCGGGACTAGCAGACCCCAAGAGACCCAGTACTTC
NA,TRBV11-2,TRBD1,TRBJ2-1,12,CASSASGTAQFF,TGTGCCAGCAGCGCTTCCGGGACAGCTCAGTTCTTC
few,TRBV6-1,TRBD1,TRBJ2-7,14,CASSWTGENYEQYF,TGTGCCAGCAGCTGGACAGGGGAGAACTACGAGCAGTACTTC
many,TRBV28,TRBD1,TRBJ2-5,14,CASSVWTGVETQYF,TGTGCCAGCAGTGTCTGGACAGGGGTTGAGACCCAGTACTTC
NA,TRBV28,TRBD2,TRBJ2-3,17,CASSFVASGTHTDTQYF,TGTGCCAGCAGTTTTGTCGCTAGCGGGACCCACACAGATACGCAGTATTTT
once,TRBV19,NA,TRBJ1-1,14,CASSLGESDSEAFF,TGTGCCAGTAGTCTTGGCGAGTCAGATTCTGAAGCTTTCTTT
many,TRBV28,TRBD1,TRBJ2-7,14,CASSPGTVPYEQYF,TGTGCCAGCAGCCCCGGGACAGTTCCCTACGAGCAGTACTTC
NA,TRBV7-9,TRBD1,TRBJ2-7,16,CASSSPQGASDYEQYF,TGTGCCAGCAGCTCCCCACAGGGGGCGTCCGATTACGAGCAGTACTTC
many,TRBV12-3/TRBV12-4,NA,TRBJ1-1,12,CASSLYGSEAFF,TGTGCCAGCAGTCTCTACGGGTCTGAAGCTTTCTTT
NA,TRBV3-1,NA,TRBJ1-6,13,CASTSSYNSPLHF,TGTGCCAGTACGAGCTCCTATAATTCACCCCTCCACTTT
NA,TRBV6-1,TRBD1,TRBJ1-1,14,CASRDRGQNTEAFF,TGTGCCAGCAGAGACAGGGGGCAGAACACTGAAGCTTTCTTT
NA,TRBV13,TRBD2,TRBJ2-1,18,CASSLSEREAGGYNEQFF,TGTGCCAGCAGCTTATCCGAGCGGGAGGCCGGGGGGTACAATGAGCAGTTCTTC
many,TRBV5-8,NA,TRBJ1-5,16,CASSLSPNTGNQPQHF,TGTGCCAGCAGCTTGAGTCCCAACACAGGCAATCAGCCCCAGCATTTT
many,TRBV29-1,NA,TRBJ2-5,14,CSVGTGTSQETQYF,TGCAGCGTTGGGACCGGGACATCTCAAGAGACCCAGTACTTC
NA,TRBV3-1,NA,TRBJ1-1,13,CASSQDGKGEAFF,TGTGCCAGCAGCCAAGACGGGAAAGGTGAAGCTTTCTTT
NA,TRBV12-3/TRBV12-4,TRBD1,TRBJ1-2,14,CASSVEGQDYGYTF,TGTGCCAGCAGCGTCGAGGGACAGGACTATGGCTACACCTTC
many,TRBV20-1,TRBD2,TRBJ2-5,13,CSASPSGSETQYF,TGCAGTGCTAGTCCTAGCGGGAGTGAGACCCAGTACTTC
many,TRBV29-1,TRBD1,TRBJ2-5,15,CSVEDSDRGRETQYF,TGCAGCGTTGAAGATTCGGACAGGGGGCGAGAGACCCAGTACTTC
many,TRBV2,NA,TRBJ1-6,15,CASSEEFPPLSPLHF,TGTGCCAGCAGTGAAGAATTCCCACCGTTATCACCCCTCCACTTT
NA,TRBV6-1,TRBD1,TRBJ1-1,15,CASSKLGQANTEAFF,TGTGCCAGCAGTAAGCTGGGACAGGCGAACACTGAAGCTTTCTTT
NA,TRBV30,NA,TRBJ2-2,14,CAWSVSGYTGELFF,TGTGCCTGGAGTGTGTCGGGATACACCGGGGAGCTGTTTTTT
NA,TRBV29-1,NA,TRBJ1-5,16,CSVADGQRNSNQPQHF,TGCAGCGTGGCTGATGGACAGAGGAATAGCAATCAGCCCCAGCATTTT
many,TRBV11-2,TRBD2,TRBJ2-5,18,CASSLGSMGTSGQETQYF,TGTGCCAGCAGCTTAGGTTCTATGGGGACTAGCGGCCAAGAGACCCAGTACTTC
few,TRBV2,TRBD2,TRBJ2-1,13,CASSYAGVREQFF,TGTGCCAGCAGTTACGCGGGAGTACGTGAGCAGTTCTTC
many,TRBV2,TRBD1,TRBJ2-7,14,CASSVDRASGEQYF,TGTGCCAGCAGTGTCGACAGGGCCTCGGGTGAGCAGTACTTC
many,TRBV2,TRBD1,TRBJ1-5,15,CASSEVTGRVQPQHF,TGTGCCAGCAGTGAAGTGACAGGGCGTGTTCAGCCCCAGCATTTT
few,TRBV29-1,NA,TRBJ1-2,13,CSVQGLSGYGYTF,TGCAGCGTCCAGGGTTTGAGTGGCTATGGCTACACCTTC
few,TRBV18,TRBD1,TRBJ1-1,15,CASSPTGNGDTEAFF,TGTGCCAGCTCCCCGACAGGGAATGGGGACACTGAAGCTTTCTTT
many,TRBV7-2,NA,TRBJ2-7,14,CASSLDGSRGEQYF,TGTGCCAGCAGCTTAGACGGATCTCGGGGGGAGCAGTACTTC
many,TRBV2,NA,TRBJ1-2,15,CASSESRLTLYGYTF,TGTGCCAGCAGTGAGTCTCGACTGACCTTATATGGCTACACCTTC
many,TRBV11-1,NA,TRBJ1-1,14,CASSLGQGDSEAFF,TGTGCCAGCAGCTTAGGGCAGGGAGACAGCGAAGCTTTCTTT
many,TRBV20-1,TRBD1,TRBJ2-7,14,CSARGDRMPYEQYF,TGCAGTGCTAGAGGGGACAGGATGCCCTACGAGCAGTACTTC
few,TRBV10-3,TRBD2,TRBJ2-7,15,CAISESASGSYEQYF,TGTGCCATCAGTGAGTCGGCTAGCGGGAGCTACGAGCAGTACTTC
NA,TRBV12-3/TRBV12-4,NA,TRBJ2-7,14,CASSLGDPPYEQYF,TGTGCCAGCAGTTTAGGGGACCCCCCTTACGAGCAGTACTTC
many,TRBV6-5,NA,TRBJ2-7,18,CASSYAKAGWGASYEQYF,TGTGCCAGCAGTTACGCGAAGGCGGGCTGGGGAGCGTCCTACGAGCAGTACTTC
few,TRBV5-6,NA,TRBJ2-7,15,CASSDALGGIYEQYF,TGTGCCAGCAGCGACGCGCTGGGGGGTATCTACGAGCAGTACTTC
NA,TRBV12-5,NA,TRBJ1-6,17,CASGLSMSGVRNSPLHF,TGTGCTAGTGGTTTGTCCATGTCAGGGGTCCGGAATTCACCCCTCCACTTT
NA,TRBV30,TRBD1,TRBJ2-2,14,CAWRRQGGAGELFF,TGTGCCTGGAGACGACAGGGTGGTGCCGGGGAGCTGTTTTTT
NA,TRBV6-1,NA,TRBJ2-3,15,CASSPSTRPTDTQYF,TGTGCCAGCAGTCCCTCGACTAGACCCACAGATACGCAGTATTTT
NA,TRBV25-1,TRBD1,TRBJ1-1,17,CASSAWDRRIGNTEAFF,TGTGCCAGCAGTGCTTGGGACAGGAGGATAGGGAACACTGAAGCTTTCTTT
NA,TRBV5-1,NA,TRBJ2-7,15,CASSLEDYLLYEQYF,TGCGCCAGCAGCTTGGAGGACTACCTCCTCTACGAGCAGTACTTC
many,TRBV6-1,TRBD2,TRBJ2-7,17,CASTHPRLAGGIYEQYF,TGTGCCAGCACCCACCCGAGGCTAGCGGGAGGAATCTACGAGCAGTACTTC
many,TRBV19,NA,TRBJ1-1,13,CASSISGNTEAFF,TGTGCCAGTAGTATTTCAGGGAACACTGAAGCTTTCTTT
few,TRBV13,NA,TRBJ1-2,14,CATPSPPSRVGYTF,TGTGCCACACCCTCCCCGCCCTCCCGGGTGGGCTACACCTTC
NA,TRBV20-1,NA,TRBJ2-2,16,CSARDPGVGDTGELFF,TGCAGTGCTAGAGATCCGGGGGTTGGGGACACCGGGGAGCTGTTTTTT